These 10 T cell receptor beta chains were sequenced from one sample in a study of response to subunit inactivated influenza vaccine. Each CDR3 protein gets one entry after TCRdb re-called the RT-PCR reads with MiXCR. The sample consists of over 650,000 distinct CDR3 sequences, about a fifth of them appearing once. The sequences come from PBMCs from blood, collected roughly 5 days after vaccination. The receptors here all came from a man in his forties or fifties who received an inactivated influenza vaccine.

The rearrangement joins TRBV7-2 to TRBJ2-2; tentative D call: TRBD1 (5 bases). The CDR3 totals 15 residues. The germline V gene has CDR1 SGHTA and CDR2 FQGNSA. The V end lost 2 bases, the J end lost 7 bases, and 14 bases lay between the germline ends. CDR3 coding DNA: TGTGCCAGCAGCTTAAGGTTAGGGGCCGTCGGGGAGCTGTTTTTT. It specifies CASSLRLGAVGELFF.

This clonotype has more than one count but fewer than ten. This chain links TRBV7-9 with TRBJ2-2, with 10 nucleotides matching TRBD1. Per germline, CDR1 SEHNR and CDR2 FQNEAQ (reference sequence). After removal of 5 bases from V and 4 bases from J, the junction contained 4 bases not matched to a gene. There are 15 residues in the CDR3. The CDR3 protein is CASSRDRGGTGELFF. The CDR3 region has the DNA TGTGCCAGCAGCCGGGACAGGGGAGGCACCGGGGAGCTGTTTTTT. Full variable domain (missing parts from reference TRBV7-9 and TRBJ2-2): DTGVSQNPRHKITKRGQNVTFRCDPISEHNRLYWYRQTLGQGPEFLTYFQNEAQLEKSRLLSDRFSAERPKGSFSTLEIQRTEQGDSAMYLCASSRDRGGTGELFFGEGSRLTVL.

The chain is built from TRBV7-6 and TRBJ1-4; D perhaps matches TRBD1 (6 bases). The CDR3 consists of 16 residues. Germline V CDR1 and CDR2: SGHVS, FNYEAQ. The germline V and J ends were trimmed by 5 bases and 8 bases, with 21 bases remaining between them. The CDR3 loop is CASSPRRGRSVEKLFF. Written as DNA, the CDR3 is TGTGCCAGCAGCCCCAGACGGGGGCGAAGTGTCGAAAAACTGTTTTTT.

This clonotype was seen more than once but under ten times. The CDR3 protein is CASSYPSWAVASYEQYF. The CDR3 DNA reads as TGTGCCAGCAGTTACCCCTCTTGGGCAGTAGCCTCCTACGAGCAGTACTTC. This chain connects TRBV6-2 or TRBV6-3 to TRBJ2-7, with no clear D. Germline lookup yields CDR1 MNHEY and CDR2 SVGEGT. The CDR3 loop spans 17 amino acids. V was shortened by 2 bases and J by 0 bases, with 17 bases between the two germline ends.

The chain employs TRBV18 and TRBJ2-5; a weak D match, TRBD1 (6 bases). The V end was cut by 4 bases, the J end by 10 bases, with 16 bases between. Germline values: CDR1 KGHSH, CDR2 LQKENI. The CDR3 consists of 13 residues. In DNA, the CDR3 is TGTGCCAGCTCACTGACAGGTCGGCAGGGCCAGTACTTC. Protein product: CASSLTGRQGQYF.

The J gene is TRBJ2-7, the V gene TRBV15; D is perhaps TRBD1 (5 bases). The CDR3 runs 13 residues. CDR1 and CDR2 from the germline V gene are LNHNV and YYDKDF (reference sequence). The germline V and J ends were trimmed by 5 bases and 7 bases, with 15 bases remaining between them. The CDR3 bases are TGTGCCACCAGCGGGGCCGTTCTGGGGGAGCAGTACTTC. It specifies CATSGAVLGEQYF.

In its sample, this clonotype was seen many times. The J gene is TRBJ2-4, the V gene TRBV5-1; possibly TRBD1 or TRBD2 for D (5 bases each). CDR1 and CDR2 from the germline V gene are SGHRS and YFSETQ. This CDR3 spans 15 amino acids. With 0 bases removed from V and 3 bases from J, the gap between germline ends came to 10 bases. The CDR3 nucleotides are TGCGCCAGCAGCTTGGGAGGGGCGAACAAAAACATTCAGTACTTC. Residues: CASSLGGANKNIQYF.

In this sample, this clonotype turned up once. V usage is TRBV2 and J usage is TRBJ2-7, with D maybe TRBD2 (6 bases). Trimming took 2 bases from V and 6 from J, leaving 14 bases between them. This CDR3 is 14 amino acids long. The germline CDR1 and CDR2 sequences are SNHLY and FYNNEI. Here the CDR3 reads CASSEWGERGEQYF. In DNA form, the CDR3 reads TGTGCCAGCAGTGAATGGGGGGAGCGAGGCGAGCAGTACTTC.

The sample holds many counts of this clonotype. The chain has TRBV4-1 and TRBJ2-3, with 9 bases fitting TRBD2. Germline CDR1 reads MGHRA; CDR2 reads YSYEKL. J was trimmed by 0 bases and V by 1 base; bases with no gene match: 2. This CDR3 region has 16 residues. The CDR3 is CASSQVLAGSTDTQYF. The CDR3 DNA follows: TGCGCCAGCAGCCAAGTTCTAGCGGGGAGCACAGATACGCAGTATTTT.

This clonotype showed up just a few times. This chain links TRBV20-1 with TRBJ2-7; 8 bases are a match to TRBD1. From germline, CDR1 is DFQATT and CDR2 SNEGSKA (reference sequence). The CDR3 extends over 15 amino acids. V lost 0 bases and J lost 4; bases outside the gene matches: 8. DNA for the CDR3: TGCAGTGCTAGAGATAACCAGGGGGCGCGGTACGAGCAGTACTTC. Protein product: CSARDNQGARYEQYF.